Many counts were recorded for the clone carrying this T cell receptor (beta chain). Its antigen remains unknown. This sample is part of a study of breast tumors, draining lymph nodes, adjacent tissues. Axillary draining lymph nodes of breast cancer patients supplied the node samples. TCRdb recomputed calls from the multiplex PCR reads with MiXCR, one row per CDR3 protein. The sample carries some 150,000 distinct CDR3 sequences, approximately 20% recorded once. Whole-study results and caveats: Data only fit, rather than demonstrated, lymph node origin of most tumor T cells. Compared with lymph nodes, tumors were less diverse; compared with nontumor tissue, more.

Sequences were obtained from axillary lymph node tissue. The TCR comes from a female donor with breast cancer. Some clones in this sample may be carry-over from other donors' samples.

CDR3 DNA: TGTGCCAGCAGCTTAGTGGGGGGAGCGGGCGATGAGCAGTTCTTC. This encodes CASSLVGGAGDEQFF. The chain carries TRBV7-2 and TRBJ2-1; possibly TRBD2 for D (6 bases). Germline V lookup: CDR1 SGHTA, CDR2 FQGNSA. V lost 1 base and J 8 bases, leaving 15 bases between the germline ends. The CDR3 has 15 residues.